The 2 T cell receptor beta chains below were found in one sample sequenced in a study of T cell responses to AZD1222 COVID-19 vaccine. Clones were sequenced by immunoSEQ multiplex PCR, and TCRdb holds only the in-frame ones, with some missing. This table has under 150,000 clones, 90% appearing once. Source: peripheral blood, taken on day 0 of AZD1222 vaccination. These receptors were taken from an adult in good health.

This clone was counted only a few times. The gene calls are TRBV7-7 and TRBJ2-5; no clear D. Trimming removed 2 bases at V and 4 bases at J, with 8 bases between. Germline V gene sequence: CDR1 SSHAT, CDR2 FNYEAQ (reference sequence). The CDR3 runs to 13 residues. CDR3 region: CASSLILRETQYF. CDR3 in DNA: TGTGCCAGCAGCTTAATCCTACGAGAGACCCAGTACTTC.

The chain links TRBV6-4 to TRBJ1-6; unclear D gene. V was clipped by 2 bases and J by 8 bases, with 10 bases between them. The CDR3 consists of 14 residues. CDR1 is MRHNA and CDR2 is SNTAGT in the germline V gene. CDR3 amino acids: CASSDTSLHSPLHF. The CDR3 region has the DNA TGTGCCAGCAGTGACACTTCCCTTCATTCACCCCTCCACTTT.